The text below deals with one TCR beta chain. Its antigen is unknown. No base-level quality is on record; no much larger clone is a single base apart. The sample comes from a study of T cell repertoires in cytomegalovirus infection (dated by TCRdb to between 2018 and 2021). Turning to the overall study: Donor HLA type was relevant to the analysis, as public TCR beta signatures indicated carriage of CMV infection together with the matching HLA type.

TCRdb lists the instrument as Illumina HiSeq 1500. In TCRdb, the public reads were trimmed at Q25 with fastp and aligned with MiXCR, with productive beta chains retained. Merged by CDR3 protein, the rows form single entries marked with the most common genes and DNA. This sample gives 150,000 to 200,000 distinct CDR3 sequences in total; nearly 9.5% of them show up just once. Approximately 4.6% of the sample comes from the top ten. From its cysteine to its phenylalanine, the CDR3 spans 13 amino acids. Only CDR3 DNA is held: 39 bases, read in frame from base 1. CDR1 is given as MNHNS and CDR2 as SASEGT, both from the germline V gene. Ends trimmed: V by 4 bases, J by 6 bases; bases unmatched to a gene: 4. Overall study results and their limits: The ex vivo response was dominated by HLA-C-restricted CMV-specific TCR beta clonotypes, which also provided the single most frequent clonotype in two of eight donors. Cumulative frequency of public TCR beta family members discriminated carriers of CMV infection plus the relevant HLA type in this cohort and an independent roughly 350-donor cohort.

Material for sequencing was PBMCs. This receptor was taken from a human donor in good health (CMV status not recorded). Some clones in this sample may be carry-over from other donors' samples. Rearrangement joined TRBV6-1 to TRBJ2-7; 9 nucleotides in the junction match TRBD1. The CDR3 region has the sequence CASSGQGVGEQYF. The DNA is TGTGCCAGCAGTGGACAGGGGGTCGGCGAGCAGTACTTC.